These T cell receptor beta chains were read from a single sample in a study of CD8 T cells in Susac syndrome. TCRdb re-analysed the immunoSEQ multiplex PCR reads in MiXCR, keeping a single row per CDR3 protein. The sample contains about 190,000 distinct CDR3 sequences, 85% to 95% of which appear only once. The sample was CD8+ T cells from PBMCs. The receptors originated from a human donor with Susac syndrome. The CDR3 runs from the conserved cysteine through the conserved F or W. The D gene is left open where the match is weak. Only some rows state a clone size, as once, few, many or a class for expanded clones.

J,V,D,size,CDR3,DNA
TRBJ1-1,TRBV30,NA,NA,CAWSVWGLTEAFF,TGTGCCTGGAGTGTTTGGGGGCTCACTGAAGCTTTCTTT
TRBJ1-1,TRBV4-1,NA,NA,CASSQVGRRGSEAFF,TGCGCCAGCAGCCAAGTAGGACGGCGTGGTTCTGAAGCTTTCTTT
TRBJ2-1,TRBV12-3/TRBV12-4,NA,once,CASSDPGMQRNEQFF,TGTGCCAGCAGTGACCCGGGCATGCAAAGGAATGAGCAGTTCTTC
TRBJ1-4,TRBV5-1,TRBD1,NA,CASSGGTATNEKLFF,TGCGCCAGCAGCGGGGGGACAGCAACTAATGAAAAACTGTTTTTT
TRBJ1-1,TRBV5-1,NA,few,CASSLESGFTEAFF,TGCGCCAGCAGCTTGGAATCCGGGTTCACTGAAGCTTTCTTT
TRBJ1-1,TRBV12-3/TRBV12-4,TRBD1,NA,CASSFPLTGQEQYLWNTEAFF,TGTGCCAGCAGTTTTCCACTGACGGGACAGGAGCAATATCTGTGGAACACTGAAGCTTTCTTT
TRBJ1-1,TRBV20-1,TRBD1,NA,CSGPGQGDTEAFF,TGCAGTGGACCGGGACAGGGGGACACTGAAGCTTTCTTT
TRBJ2-1,TRBV9,NA,NA,CASGPGNNEQFF,TGTGCCAGCGGTCCCGGGAACAATGAGCAGTTCTTC
TRBJ1-2,TRBV3-1,NA,once,CASSQEGNYGYTF,TGTGCCAGCAGCCAAGAGGGTAACTATGGCTACACCTTC
TRBJ2-1,TRBV30,TRBD1,NA,CAWTSTGGLNEQFF,TGTGCCTGGACCTCGACAGGGGGCCTTAATGAGCAGTTCTTC
TRBJ1-1,TRBV3-1,NA,NA,CASSQDSMRGLEAFF,TGTGCCAGCAGCCAAGATTCCATGCGGGGACTTGAAGCTTTCTTT
TRBJ1-1,TRBV23-1,NA,NA,CAKVLIWGVTEAFF,TGCGCCAAAGTGCTGATTTGGGGTGTCACTGAAGCTTTCTTT
TRBJ2-7,TRBV11-3,TRBD2,NA,CASSLDGGRANEQYF,TGTGCCAGCAGCTTAGATGGCGGGAGGGCCAACGAGCAGTACTTC
TRBJ2-3,TRBV20-1,TRBD2,NA,CSARDGTILADTQYF,TGCAGTGCTAGAGATGGGACTATCCTAGCAGATACGCAGTATTTT
TRBJ2-7,TRBV28,NA,few,CASSFTSYEQYF,TGTGCCAGCAGTTTCACCTCCTACGAGCAGTACTTC
TRBJ1-1,TRBV5-1,NA,NA,CASSLPTSGNTEAFF,TGCGCCAGCAGCTTGCCAACTTCAGGGAACACTGAAGCTTTCTTT
TRBJ2-7,TRBV14,NA,NA,CASSQAPASKYF,TGTGCCAGCAGCCAAGCTCCGGCTAGCAAGTACTTC
TRBJ2-5,TRBV6-5,TRBD1,NA,CASSYSDRGQETQYF,TGTGCCAGCAGTTACTCGGACAGGGGGCAAGAGACCCAGTACTTC
TRBJ1-2,TRBV19,NA,NA,CASSIGNGYTF,TGTGCCAGTAGTATTGGGAATGGCTACACCTTC
TRBJ1-5,TRBV2,NA,NA,CASSDRYSNQPQHF,TGTGCCAGCAGTGACAGGTATAGCAATCAGCCCCAGCATTTT
TRBJ2-5,TRBV27,NA,NA,CASGDIGYQETQYF,TGTGCCAGCGGGGACATCGGGTACCAAGAGACCCAGTACTTC
TRBJ2-5,TRBV27,NA,NA,CASSLVGDQETQYF,TGTGCCAGCAGTTTGGTAGGGGACCAAGAGACCCAGTACTTC
TRBJ1-5,TRBV20-1,TRBD1,NA,CSAREQGFSNQPQHF,TGCAGTGCTAGGGAACAGGGGTTTAGCAATCAGCCCCAGCATTTT
TRBJ2-7,TRBV28,TRBD1,NA,CASSFTGGYYEQYF,TGTGCCAGCAGTTTTACAGGGGGATACTACGAGCAGTACTTC
TRBJ2-4,TRBV12-5,NA,NA,CASGLAPFRLAKNIQYF,TGTGCTAGTGGTTTGGCACCCTTCAGGTTAGCCAAAAACATTCAGTACTTC
TRBJ2-1,TRBV27,TRBD2,NA,CASSLGTTPQIGQFF,TGTGCCAGCAGTTTAGGGACTACGCCCCAGATTGGGCAGTTCTTC
TRBJ2-1,TRBV30,TRBD2,NA,CAWITSGGPGEQFF,TGTGCCTGGATCACTAGCGGGGGGCCAGGTGAGCAGTTCTTC
TRBJ1-1,TRBV12-3/TRBV12-4,NA,NA,CASLTGAVDTEAFF,TGTGCCAGCCTCACCGGGGCGGTGGACACTGAAGCTTTCTTT
TRBJ2-1,TRBV18,NA,NA,CASSPRGQYNEQFF,TGTGCCAGCTCACCAAGGGGACAATACAATGAGCAGTTCTTC
TRBJ1-1,TRBV12-3/TRBV12-4,TRBD1,NA,CASSLERTGGSGNTEAFF,TGTGCCAGCAGTTTAGAAAGGACAGGGGGTTCTGGGAACACTGAAGCTTTCTTT
TRBJ2-6,TRBV4-1,NA,NA,CASSQRGYGGGAVPGANVLTF,TGCGCCAGCAGCCAAAGGGGATATGGAGGGGGGGCAGTTCCCGGGGCCAACGTCCTGACTTTC
TRBJ1-1,TRBV27,TRBD1,NA,CASRSGQTNTEAFF,TGTGCCAGCAGATCGGGACAGACGAACACTGAAGCTTTCTTT
TRBJ1-1,TRBV13,NA,NA,CASSFRQGEAFF,TGTGCCAGCAGCTTCCGGCAGGGTGAAGCTTTCTTT
TRBJ2-7,TRBV14,TRBD1,once,CASSQEDTTGVYEQYF,TGTGCCAGCAGCCAAGAAGATACGACAGGGGTGTACGAGCAGTACTTC
TRBJ2-7,TRBV2,TRBD1,NA,CASSERTGGNEQYF,TGTGCCAGCAGTGAACGGACAGGGGGTAACGAGCAGTACTTC